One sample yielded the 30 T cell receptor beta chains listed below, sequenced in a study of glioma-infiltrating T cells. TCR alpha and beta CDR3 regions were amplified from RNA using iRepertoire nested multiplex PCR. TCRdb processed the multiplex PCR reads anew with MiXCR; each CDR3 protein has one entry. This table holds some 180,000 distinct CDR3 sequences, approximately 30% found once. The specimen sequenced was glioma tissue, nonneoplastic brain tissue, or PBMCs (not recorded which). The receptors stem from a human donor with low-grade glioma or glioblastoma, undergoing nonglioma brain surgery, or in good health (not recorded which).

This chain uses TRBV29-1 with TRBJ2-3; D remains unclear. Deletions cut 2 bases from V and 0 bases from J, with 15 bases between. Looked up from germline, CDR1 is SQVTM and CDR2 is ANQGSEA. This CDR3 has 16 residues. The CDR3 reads CSVEPGLLASTDTQYF. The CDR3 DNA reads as TGCAGCGTTGAACCCGGTCTTTTAGCTAGCACAGATACGCAGTATTTT.

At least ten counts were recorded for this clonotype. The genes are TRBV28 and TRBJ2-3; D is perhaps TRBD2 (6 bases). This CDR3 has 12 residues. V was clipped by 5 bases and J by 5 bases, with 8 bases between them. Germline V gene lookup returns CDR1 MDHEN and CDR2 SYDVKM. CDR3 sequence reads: CASSPREDTQYF. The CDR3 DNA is TGTGCCAGCAGTCCGCGGGAAGATACGCAGTATTTT.

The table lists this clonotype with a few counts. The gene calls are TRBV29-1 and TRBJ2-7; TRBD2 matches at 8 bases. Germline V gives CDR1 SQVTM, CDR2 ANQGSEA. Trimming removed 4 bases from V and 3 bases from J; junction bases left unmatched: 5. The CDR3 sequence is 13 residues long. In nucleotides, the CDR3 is TGCAGCGTTGTTGGAACTAGCGGCTACGAGCAGTACTTC. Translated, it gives CSVVGTSGYEQYF.

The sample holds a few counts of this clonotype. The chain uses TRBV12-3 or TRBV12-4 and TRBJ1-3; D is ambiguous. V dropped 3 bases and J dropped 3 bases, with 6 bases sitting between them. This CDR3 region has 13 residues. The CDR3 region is CASSFKVGNTIYF. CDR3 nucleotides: TGTGCCAGCAGTTTCAAAGTTGGAAACACCATATATTTT.

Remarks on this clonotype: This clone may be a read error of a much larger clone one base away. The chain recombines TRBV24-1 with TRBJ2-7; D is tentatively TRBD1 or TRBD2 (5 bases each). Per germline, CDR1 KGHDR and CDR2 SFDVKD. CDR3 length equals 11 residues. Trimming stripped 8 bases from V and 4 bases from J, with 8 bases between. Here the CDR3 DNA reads TGTGCCACCAATGGGGGTTACGAGCAGTACTTC. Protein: CATNGGYEQYF.

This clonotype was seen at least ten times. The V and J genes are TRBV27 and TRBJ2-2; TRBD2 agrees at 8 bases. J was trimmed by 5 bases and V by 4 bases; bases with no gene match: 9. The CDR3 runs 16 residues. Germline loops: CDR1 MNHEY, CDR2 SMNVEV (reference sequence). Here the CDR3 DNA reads TGTGCCAGCAGTTCCCAGCGGGAGTGGGGAACCGGGGAGCTGTTTTTT. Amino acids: CASSSQREWGTGELFF.

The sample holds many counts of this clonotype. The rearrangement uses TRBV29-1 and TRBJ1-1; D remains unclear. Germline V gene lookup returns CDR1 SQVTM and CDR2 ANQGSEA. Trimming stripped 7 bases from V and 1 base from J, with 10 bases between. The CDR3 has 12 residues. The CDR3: CSGYMTNTEAFF. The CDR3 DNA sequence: TGCAGCGGCTACATGACGAACACTGAAGCTTTCTTT.

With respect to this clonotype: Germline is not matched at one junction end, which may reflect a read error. CDR3 protein: CASSFEVAGEQLF. The CDR3 DNA reads TGTGCCAGCAGCTTCGAGGTAGCTGGTGAGCAGCTCTTC. The chain combines TRBV5-6 with TRBJ2-1; D remains ambiguous. The CDR3 covers 13 residues. Germline V gives CDR1 SGHDT, CDR2 YYEEEE.

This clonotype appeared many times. CDR3 loop: CASSSLVGQGIYEQYF. As DNA, the CDR3 is TGTGCCAGCAGCTCCTTGGTTGGACAGGGAATCTACGAGCAGTACTTC. The chain uses TRBV27 and TRBJ2-7; 8 bases agree with TRBD1. Germline CDR1 MNHEY, CDR2 SMNVEV (reference sequence). V lost 6 bases, J lost 3 bases, and 13 bases stayed unmatched. The CDR3 length is 16 residues.

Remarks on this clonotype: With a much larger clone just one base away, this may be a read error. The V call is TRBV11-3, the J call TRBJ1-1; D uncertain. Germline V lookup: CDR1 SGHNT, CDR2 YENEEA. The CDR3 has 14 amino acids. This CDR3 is CASSLSGKNTEALF. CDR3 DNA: TGTGCCAGCAGCTTGTCCGGTAAGAACACTGAAGCTTTATTT.

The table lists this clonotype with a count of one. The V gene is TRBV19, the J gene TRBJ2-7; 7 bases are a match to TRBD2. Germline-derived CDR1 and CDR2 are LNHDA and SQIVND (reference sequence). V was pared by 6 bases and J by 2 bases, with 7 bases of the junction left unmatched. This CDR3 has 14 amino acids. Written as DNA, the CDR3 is TGTGCCAGTAGCACTGGACTAGGGACCTACGAGCAGTACTTC. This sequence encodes CASSTGLGTYEQYF.

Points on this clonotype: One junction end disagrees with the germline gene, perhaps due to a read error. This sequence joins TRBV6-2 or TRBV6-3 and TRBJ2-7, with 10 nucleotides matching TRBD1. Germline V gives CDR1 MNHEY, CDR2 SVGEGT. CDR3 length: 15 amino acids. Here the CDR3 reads CARSLPGQGGYEPYF. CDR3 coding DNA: TGTGCCCGCAGTCTCCCCGGACAGGGGGGATACGAGCCTTACTTC.

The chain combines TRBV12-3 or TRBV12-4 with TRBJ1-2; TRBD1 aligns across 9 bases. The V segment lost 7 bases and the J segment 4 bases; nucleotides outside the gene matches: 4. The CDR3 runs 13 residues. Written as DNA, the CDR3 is TGTGCCAGCAAACAGGGGGCTAGCTATGGCTACACCTTC. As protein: CASKQGASYGYTF.

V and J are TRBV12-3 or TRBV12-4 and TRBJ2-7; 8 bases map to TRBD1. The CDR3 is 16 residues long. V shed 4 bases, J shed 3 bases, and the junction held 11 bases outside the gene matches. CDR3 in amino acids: CASSSSRDRSFYEQYF. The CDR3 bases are TGTGCCAGCAGTTCCTCCCGGGACAGGAGCTTCTACGAGCAGTACTTC.

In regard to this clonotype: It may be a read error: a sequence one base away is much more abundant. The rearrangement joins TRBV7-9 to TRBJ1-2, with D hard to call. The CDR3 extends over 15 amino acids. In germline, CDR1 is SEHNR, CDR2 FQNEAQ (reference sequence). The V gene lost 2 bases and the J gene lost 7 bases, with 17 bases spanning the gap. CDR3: CASSLLKTVMVGYTF. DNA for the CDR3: TGTGCCAGCAGCTTACTCAAGACCGTAATGGTTGGCTACACCTTC. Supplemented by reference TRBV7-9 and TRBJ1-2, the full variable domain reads DTGVSQNPRHKITKRGQNVTFRCDPISEHNRLYWYRQTLGQGPEFLTYFQNEAQLEKSRLLSDRFSAERPKGSFSTLEIQRTEQGDSAMYLCASSLLKTVMVGYTFGSGTRLTVV.

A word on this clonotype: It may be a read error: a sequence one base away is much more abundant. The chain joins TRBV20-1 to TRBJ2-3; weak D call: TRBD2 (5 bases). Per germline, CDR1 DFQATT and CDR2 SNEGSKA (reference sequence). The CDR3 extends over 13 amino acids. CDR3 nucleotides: TGCAGTGCTAGAGGCGAGGGCACAGATAAGCAGTATTTT. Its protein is CSARGEGTDKQYF.

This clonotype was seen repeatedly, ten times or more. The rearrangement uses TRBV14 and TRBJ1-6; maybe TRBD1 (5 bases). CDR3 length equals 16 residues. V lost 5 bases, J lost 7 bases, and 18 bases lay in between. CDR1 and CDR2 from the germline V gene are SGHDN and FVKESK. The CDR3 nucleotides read TGTGCCAGCAGCGAGTCTTGGGGGATAGGCAATTCACCCCTCCACTTT. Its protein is CASSESWGIGNSPLHF.

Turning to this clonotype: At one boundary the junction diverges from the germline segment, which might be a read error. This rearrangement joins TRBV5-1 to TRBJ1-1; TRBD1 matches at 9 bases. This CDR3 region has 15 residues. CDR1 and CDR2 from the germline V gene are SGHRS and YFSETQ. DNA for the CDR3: TGCGCCAGCACGCCGACAGGGGGGATGAAAACTGAGGCTTTCTTT. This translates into CASTPTGGMKTEAFF.

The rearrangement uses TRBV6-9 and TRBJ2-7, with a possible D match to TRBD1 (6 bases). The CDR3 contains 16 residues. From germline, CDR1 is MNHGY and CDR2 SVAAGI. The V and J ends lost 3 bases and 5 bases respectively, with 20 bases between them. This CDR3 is CASSYRSGTGIDEQYF. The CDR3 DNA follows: TGTGCCAGCAGTTACCGCTCCGGCACAGGGATAGACGAGCAGTACTTC.

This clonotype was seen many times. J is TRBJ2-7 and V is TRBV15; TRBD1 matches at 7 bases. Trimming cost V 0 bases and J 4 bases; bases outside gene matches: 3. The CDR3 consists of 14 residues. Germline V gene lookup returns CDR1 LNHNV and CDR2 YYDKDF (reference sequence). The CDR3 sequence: CATSRDPGQYEQYF. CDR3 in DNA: TGTGCCACCAGCAGAGATCCGGGACAGTACGAGCAGTACTTC. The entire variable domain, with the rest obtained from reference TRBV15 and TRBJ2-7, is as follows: DAMVIQNPRYQVTQFGKPVTLSCSQTLNHNVMYWYQQKSSQAPKLLFHYYDKDFNNEADTPDNFQSRRPNTSFCFLDIRSPGLGDTAMYLCATSRDPGQYEQYFGPGTRLTVT.

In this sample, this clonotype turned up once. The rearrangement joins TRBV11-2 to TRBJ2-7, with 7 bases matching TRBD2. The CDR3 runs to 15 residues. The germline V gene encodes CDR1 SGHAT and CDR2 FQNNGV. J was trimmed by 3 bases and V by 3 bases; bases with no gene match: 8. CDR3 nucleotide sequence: TGTGCCAGCAGCTTGTCAGCGGGAAATATCTACGAGCAGTACTTC. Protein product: CASSLSAGNIYEQYF.

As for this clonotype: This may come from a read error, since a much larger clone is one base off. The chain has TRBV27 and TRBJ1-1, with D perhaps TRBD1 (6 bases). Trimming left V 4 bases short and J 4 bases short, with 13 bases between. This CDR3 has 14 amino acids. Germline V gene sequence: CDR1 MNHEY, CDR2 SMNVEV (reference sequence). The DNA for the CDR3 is TGTGCCAGCAGTTCCGGGACATGGATCACTGAAGCTTTCTTT. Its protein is CASSSGTWITEAFF.

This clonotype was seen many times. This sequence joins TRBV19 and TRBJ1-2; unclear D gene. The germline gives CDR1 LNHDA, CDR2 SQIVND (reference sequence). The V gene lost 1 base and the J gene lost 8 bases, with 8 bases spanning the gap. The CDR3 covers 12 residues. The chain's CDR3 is CASSIGLSGYTF. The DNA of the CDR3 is TGTGCCAGTAGTATAGGGTTGAGCGGCTACACCTTC.

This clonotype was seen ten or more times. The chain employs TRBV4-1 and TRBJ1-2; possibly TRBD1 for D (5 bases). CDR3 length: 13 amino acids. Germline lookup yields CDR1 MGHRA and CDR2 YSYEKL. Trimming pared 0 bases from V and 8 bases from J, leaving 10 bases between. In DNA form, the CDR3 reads TGCGCCAGCAGCCAAGAGGCAGGGAGCGGCTACACCTTC. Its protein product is CASSQEAGSGYTF.

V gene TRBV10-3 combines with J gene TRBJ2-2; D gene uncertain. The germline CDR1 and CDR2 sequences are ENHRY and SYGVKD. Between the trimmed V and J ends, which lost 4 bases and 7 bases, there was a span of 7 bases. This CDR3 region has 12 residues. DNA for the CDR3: TGTGCCATCAGTGTAAATCTCGGGGAGCTGTTTTTT. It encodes CAISVNLGELFF.

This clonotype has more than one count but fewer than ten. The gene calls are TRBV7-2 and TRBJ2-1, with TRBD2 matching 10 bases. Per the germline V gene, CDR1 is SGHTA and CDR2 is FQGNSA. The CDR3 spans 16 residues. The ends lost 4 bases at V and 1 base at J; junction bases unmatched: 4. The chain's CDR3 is CASSSDSGRSYNEQFF. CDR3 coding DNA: TGTGCCAGCAGCTCCGATAGCGGGAGGTCCTACAATGAGCAGTTCTTC.

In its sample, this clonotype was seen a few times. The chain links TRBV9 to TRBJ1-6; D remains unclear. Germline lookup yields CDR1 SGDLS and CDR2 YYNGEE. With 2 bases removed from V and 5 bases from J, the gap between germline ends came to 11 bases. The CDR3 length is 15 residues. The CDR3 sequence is CASSVEMGDNSPLHF. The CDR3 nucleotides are TGTGCCAGCAGCGTCGAGATGGGAGATAATTCACCCCTCCACTTT.

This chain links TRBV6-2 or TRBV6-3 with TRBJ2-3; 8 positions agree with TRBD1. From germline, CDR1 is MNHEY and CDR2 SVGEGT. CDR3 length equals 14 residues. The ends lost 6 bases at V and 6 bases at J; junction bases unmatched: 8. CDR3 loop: CASRRQDRDDTQYF. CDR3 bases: TGTGCCAGCAGGCGTCAGGACAGGGACGATACGCAGTATTTT.

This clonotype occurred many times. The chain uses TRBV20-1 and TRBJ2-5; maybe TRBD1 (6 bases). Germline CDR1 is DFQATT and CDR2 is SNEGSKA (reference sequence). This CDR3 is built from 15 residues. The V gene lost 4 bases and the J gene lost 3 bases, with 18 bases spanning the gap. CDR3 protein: CSATQPGTRKETQYF. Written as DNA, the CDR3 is TGCAGTGCTACTCAACCCGGGACAAGAAAAGAGACCCAGTACTTC.

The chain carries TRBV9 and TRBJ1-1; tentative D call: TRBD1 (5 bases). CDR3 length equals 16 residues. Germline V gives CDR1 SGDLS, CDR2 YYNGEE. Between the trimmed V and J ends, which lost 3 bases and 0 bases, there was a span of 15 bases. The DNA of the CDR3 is TGTGCCAGCAGCGGACATTGGGGACTGCTGAACACTGAAGCTTTCTTT. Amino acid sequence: CASSGHWGLLNTEAFF.